This T cell receptor (beta chain) appears in the sequencing data of a study of CD8 T cells in Susac syndrome. RNA, at roughly 0.5 to 1 ug, was reverse transcribed with random hexamers. Multiplex immunoSEQ PCR targeted 54 Vbeta and 13 Jbeta TCR beta segments. TCRdb redid the calling of the immunoSEQ multiplex PCR reads with MiXCR, one entry per CDR3 protein. The table records about 140,000 distinct CDR3 sequences, approximately 94% of them present only once. Germline V lookup: CDR1 SQVTM, CDR2 ANQGSEA. V dropped 4 bases and J dropped 2 bases, with 7 bases sitting between them. The CDR3 has 12 amino acids. The authors negatively isolated CD8+ and CD4+ T cells and FACS-enriched TEMRA cells.

The sequenced sample consisted of CD4+ T cells from PBMCs. The V call is TRBV29-1, the J call TRBJ2-3, with D possibly matching TRBD1 (5 bases). The receptor was isolated from a human donor in good health. As DNA, the CDR3 is TGCAGCGTTGTAGGGGTCACAGATACGCAGTATTTT. It yields the protein CSVVGVTDTQYF.